A selection of T cell receptor beta chains follows, all from one sample in a study of blood T cell repertoires in COVID-19. The table came from immunoSEQ multiplex PCR; TCRdb's copy has only in-frame clones and leaves some out. The data show roughly 150,000 clones, under 90% seen once. Sequenced material: peripheral blood. These receptor sequences come from a woman aged 80 or older with active or convalescent COVID-19. Each CDR3 is given with its conserved first and last residue. Each record gives: D gene, J gene, clone size, V gene, CDR3 DNA, CDR3 protein. A D gene is named only where the DNA matches it firmly. Only part of the rows carry a size: once, few, many, or a class if the clone is expanded.

D gene: -; J gene: TRBJ2-7; clone size: -; V gene: TRBV3-1/TRBV3-2; CDR3 DNA: TGTGCCAGCAGCCGCCACACAGGGTCCTACGAGCAGTACTTC; CDR3 protein: CASSRHTGSYEQYF
D gene: TRBD1; J gene: TRBJ1-3; clone size: -; V gene: TRBV7-3; CDR3 DNA: TGTGCCAGCAGCTTAGACAGGGGGCTGCGCTCTGGAAACACCATATATTTT; CDR3 protein: CASSLDRGLRSGNTIYF
D gene: TRBD2; J gene: TRBJ2-1; clone size: -; V gene: TRBV5-8; CDR3 DNA: TGTGCCAGCAGCCCCCTAGCGGGAGGTAACAATGAGCAGTTCTTC; CDR3 protein: CASSPLAGGNNEQFF
D gene: -; J gene: TRBJ1-4; clone size: few; V gene: TRBV5-1; CDR3 DNA: TGCGCCAGCAGCTTGGTTTACGGGACAGAAAAACTGTTTTTT; CDR3 protein: CASSLVYGTEKLFF
D gene: TRBD2; J gene: TRBJ2-3; clone size: -; V gene: TRBV15; CDR3 DNA: TGTGCCACCAGCAGAGAGGGGGTGAGCGGGAGTCTAGATACGCAGTATTTT; CDR3 protein: CATSREGVSGSLDTQYF
D gene: -; J gene: TRBJ1-5; clone size: few; V gene: TRBV24-1; CDR3 DNA: TGTGCCACCAGTGATCGGACAAATCAGCCCCAGCATTTT; CDR3 protein: CATSDRTNQPQHF
D gene: -; J gene: TRBJ1-6; clone size: -; V gene: TRBV2; CDR3 DNA: TGTGCCAGCAGGGGGGGGAGCTCCTATAATTCACCCCTCCACTTT; CDR3 protein: CASRGGSSYNSPLHF
D gene: -; J gene: TRBJ2-3; clone size: -; V gene: TRBV24-1; CDR3 DNA: TGTGCCACCAGTCCGGGAATAGATACGCAGTATTTT; CDR3 protein: CATSPGIDTQYF
D gene: -; J gene: TRBJ2-5; clone size: -; V gene: TRBV5-1; CDR3 DNA: TGCGCCAGCAGCTTGCAACAGATGTCGGAGACCCAGTACTTC; CDR3 protein: CASSLQQMSETQYF
D gene: TRBD2; J gene: TRBJ2-2; clone size: -; V gene: TRBV6-1; CDR3 DNA: TGTGCCAGCAGTGTACAGACTAGCGGGACCGCGAACACCGGGGAGCTGTTTTTT; CDR3 protein: CASSVQTSGTANTGELFF
D gene: -; J gene: TRBJ2-5; clone size: -; V gene: TRBV5-1; CDR3 DNA: TGCGCCAGCAGCTTGGAAGGGCAGGGAGAGACCCAGTACTTC; CDR3 protein: CASSLEGQGETQYF
D gene: -; J gene: TRBJ1-5; clone size: -; V gene: TRBV2; CDR3 DNA: TGTGCCAGCAGTGGATTAGCAGGCGGGGATCAGCCCCAGCATTTT; CDR3 protein: CASSGLAGGDQPQHF
D gene: TRBD1; J gene: TRBJ1-3; clone size: -; V gene: TRBV7-6; CDR3 DNA: TGTGCCAGCAGCCAGGGGGGAGGAGGAAACACCATATATTTT; CDR3 protein: CASSQGGGGNTIYF
D gene: -; J gene: TRBJ1-5; clone size: -; V gene: TRBV18; CDR3 DNA: TGTGCCAGCTCACCACCGGTCCCTCGGGGCAATCAGCCCCAGCATTTT; CDR3 protein: CASSPPVPRGNQPQHF
D gene: TRBD1; J gene: TRBJ1-6; clone size: -; V gene: TRBV5-4; CDR3 DNA: TGTGCCAGCAGCCTGGACAGGGAGAGGTCACCCCTCCACTTT; CDR3 protein: CASSLDRERSPLHF
D gene: TRBD1; J gene: TRBJ2-2; clone size: -; V gene: TRBV5-4; CDR3 DNA: TGTGCCAGCAGCCATCCGGGACAGGGCGGTCTGAACCCCGGGGAGCTGTTTTTT; CDR3 protein: CASSHPGQGGLNPGELFF
D gene: TRBD2; J gene: TRBJ2-5; clone size: once; V gene: TRBV19; CDR3 DNA: TGTGCCAGTAGTATTGGGGGGGTACAAGAGACCCAGTACTTC; CDR3 protein: CASSIGGVQETQYF
D gene: TRBD2; J gene: TRBJ2-5; clone size: -; V gene: TRBV11-2; CDR3 DNA: TGTGCCAGCAGCCCATGGAGGGCTAGCGGGAGTGGAGAGACCCAGTACTTC; CDR3 protein: CASSPWRASGSGETQYF
D gene: -; J gene: TRBJ1-1; clone size: -; V gene: TRBV18; CDR3 DNA: TGTGCCAGCTCACCAGAGGGCACCGAAAGAGCTTTCTTT; CDR3 protein: CASSPEGTERAFF
D gene: TRBD2; J gene: TRBJ2-5; clone size: -; V gene: TRBV3-1/TRBV3-2; CDR3 DNA: TGTGCCAGCAGCACGACTAGCGGGAGCCTTGAGGAGACCCAGTACTTC; CDR3 protein: CASSTTSGSLEETQYF
D gene: TRBD1; J gene: TRBJ2-5; clone size: -; V gene: TRBV2; CDR3 DNA: TGTGCCACCCTTCCCTGGGACAGGGGGCAGCCCCAGTACTTC; CDR3 protein: CATLPWDRGQPQYF